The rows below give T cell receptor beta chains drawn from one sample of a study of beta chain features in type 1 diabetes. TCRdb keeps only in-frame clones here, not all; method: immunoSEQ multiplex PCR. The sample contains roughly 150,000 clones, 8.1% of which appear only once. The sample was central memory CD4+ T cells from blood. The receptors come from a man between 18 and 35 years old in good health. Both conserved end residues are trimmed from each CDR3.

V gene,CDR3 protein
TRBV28,ASKQGRSEAF
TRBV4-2,ASSQEVTSGTGELF
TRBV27,ASRPLAGGRRFNEQF
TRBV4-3,ASSQRLTGIGKTDTQY
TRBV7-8,ASSSQGAHVAGELF
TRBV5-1,ASSLGVTGQETQY
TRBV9,ASSPQPLSGSDTQY
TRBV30,AWSVQVGYGYT
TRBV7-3,ASSLTNTDTQY
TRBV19,ASSKLGDRDYEQY
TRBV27,ASSTTRDRGNTIY
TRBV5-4,ASSRSGTSSSYEQY
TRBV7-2,ASSLLSGAGANVLT
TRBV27,ASRGRSNTGELF
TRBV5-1,ASSLWGQHYEQY
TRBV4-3,ASSLILREKLF
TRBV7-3,ASKREGGNEQF
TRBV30,AWSASGGSYNEQF
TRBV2,ASSERVNTDTQY
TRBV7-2,ASSSGGGPYEQY
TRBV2,ASSEVIAGGNEQF
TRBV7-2,ATRGLAANTGELF
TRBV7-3,ASSLSGGNTIY
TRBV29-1,SAETSGGPDTQY
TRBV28,ASCEPGQGAWEQY
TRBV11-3,ASSSGQGQETQY
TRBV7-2,ASSLGPLISGNTIY
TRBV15,ATSRARDSLYNEQF
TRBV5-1,ASSAIGIRDYGYT
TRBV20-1,SARGSGEAF
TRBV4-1,ASSYQVIAGGQTYEQY
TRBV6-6,ASSYFEGYT
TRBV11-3,ASSLQAGGYNEQF
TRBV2,ASSEARFGTGVSGYT
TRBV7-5,ASSWGHNQPQH
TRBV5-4,ASSQDRGHNGELF
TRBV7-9,ASSAHPSVGESYEQY
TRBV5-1,ASSPGGMGYEQY
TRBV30,AWSFGPSGRYEQY
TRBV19,ASTRTGNGGETQY
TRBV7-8,ASSTTSGTYNEQF
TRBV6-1,ASSEGDRDHSPLH
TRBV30,AWSVAGTDTQY
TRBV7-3,ASSLNGRADTQY
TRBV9,ASSVTPGQSGEQY